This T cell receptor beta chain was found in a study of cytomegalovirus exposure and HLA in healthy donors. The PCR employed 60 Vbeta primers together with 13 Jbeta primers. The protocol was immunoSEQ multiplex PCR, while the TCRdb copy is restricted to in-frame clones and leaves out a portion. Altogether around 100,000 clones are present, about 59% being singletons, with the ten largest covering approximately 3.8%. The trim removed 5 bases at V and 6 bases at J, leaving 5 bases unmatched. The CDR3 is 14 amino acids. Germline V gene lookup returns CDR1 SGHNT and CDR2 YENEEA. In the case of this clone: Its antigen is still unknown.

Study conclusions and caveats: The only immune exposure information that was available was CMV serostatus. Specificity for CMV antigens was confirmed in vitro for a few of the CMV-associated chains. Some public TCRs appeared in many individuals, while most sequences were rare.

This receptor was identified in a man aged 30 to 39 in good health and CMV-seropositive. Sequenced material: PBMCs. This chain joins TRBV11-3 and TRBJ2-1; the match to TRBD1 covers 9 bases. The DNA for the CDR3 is TGTGCCAGCAGCCAGGGACAGGGATTCAATGAGCAGTTCTTC. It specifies CASSQGQGFNEQFF.